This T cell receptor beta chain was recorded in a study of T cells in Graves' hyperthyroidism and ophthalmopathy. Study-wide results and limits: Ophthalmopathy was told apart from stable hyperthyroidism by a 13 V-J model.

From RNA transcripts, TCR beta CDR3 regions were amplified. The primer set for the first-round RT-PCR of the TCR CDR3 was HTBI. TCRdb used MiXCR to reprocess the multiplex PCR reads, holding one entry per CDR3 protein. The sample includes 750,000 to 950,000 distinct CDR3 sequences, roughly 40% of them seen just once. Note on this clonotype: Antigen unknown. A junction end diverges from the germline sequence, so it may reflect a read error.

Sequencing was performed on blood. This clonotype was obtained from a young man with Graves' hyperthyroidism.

Here the CDR3 DNA reads TGTGCCAGCAGCCCACAGGGAACGGAACCCTATGGCCACACCTTC. It translates to CASSPQGTEPYGHTF. The rearrangement uses TRBV14 and TRBJ1-2; possibly TRBD1 for D (6 bases). The germline V gene has CDR1 SGHDN and CDR2 FVKESK. This CDR3 has 15 amino acids.